The 14 T cell receptor beta chains below all came from one sample that was sequenced in a study of cytomegalovirus exposure and HLA in healthy donors. The PCR contained 60 Vbeta and 13 Jbeta primers. Data came from immunoSEQ multiplex PCR; TCRdb stores just in-frame clones and leaves some out. The sample table sets out about 33,000 clones. Sequenced sample: PBMCs. The source is a man aged 40-49 years in good health and CMV-seronegative.

The CDR3 sequence: CSVVSQGELFF. The CDR3 DNA reads TGCAGCGTTGTAAGCCAAGGGGAACTGTTTTTT. The chain carries TRBV29-1 and TRBJ1-4, with D maybe TRBD1 (5 bases). V lost 4 bases and J lost 12, with 12 bases in between. CDR3 length equals 11 residues. CDR1 is SQVTM, CDR2 ANQGSEA, per germline.

The V call is TRBV7-2, the J call TRBJ2-1; possibly TRBD2 for D (5 bases). This CDR3 is 15 amino acids long. V lost 5 bases, J lost 7 bases, and 18 bases lay in between. The germline V gene encodes CDR1 SGHTA and CDR2 FQGNSA. As DNA, the CDR3 is TGTGCCAGCAGCGTGACACGGGCGGGTGGTAATGAGCAGTTCTTC. Encoded protein: CASSVTRAGGNEQFF.

The J gene is TRBJ1-1, the V gene TRBV4-1, with a possible D match to TRBD1 (5 bases). The CDR3 loop spans 14 amino acids. V was cut by 2 bases and J by 1 base, with 8 bases left in between. The germline V gene encodes CDR1 MGHRA and CDR2 YSYEKL. The CDR3 loop is CASSQNTGNTEAFF. The CDR3 DNA reads as TGCGCCAGCAGCCAAAATACAGGGAACACTGAAGCTTTCTTT.

This rearrangement joins TRBV30 to TRBJ1-5, with D possibly TRBD1 on 5 matching bases. The CDR3 has 13 residues. CDR1 and CDR2 (germline): GTSNPN, SVGIG (reference sequence). The germline V and J ends were trimmed by 2 bases and 4 bases, with 9 bases remaining between them. For the CDR3, the DNA is TGTGCCTGGAGTCTGACAGTGAATCAGCCCCAGCATTTT. Amino acid sequence: CAWSLTVNQPQHF.

The chain links TRBV30 to TRBJ1-5, with D hard to call. The germline gives CDR1 GTSNPN, CDR2 SVGIG (reference sequence). CDR3 length equals 15 residues. Trimming removed 2 bases from V and 0 bases from J, with 11 bases in between. The CDR3, as DNA: TGTGCCTGGAGTAATCAGCACTATAGCAATCAGCCCCAGCATTTT. It codes for CAWSNQHYSNQPQHF.

The CDR3 sequence: CASSLGSGDEAFF. In nucleotides, the CDR3 is TGTGCCAGCAGCTTAGGTTCAGGGGATGAAGCTTTCTTT. The rearrangement links TRBV7-2 to TRBJ1-1, with D maybe TRBD1 (6 bases). The CDR3 is made up of 13 amino acids. V was clipped by 1 base and J by 7 bases, with 10 bases between them. CDR1 and CDR2 (germline): SGHTA, FQGNSA.

This rearrangement joins TRBV7-8 to TRBJ2-1; 13 bases map to TRBD2. The CDR3 has 14 amino acids. The germline V gene has CDR1 SGHVS and CDR2 FQNEAQ. J gave up 15 bases and V 5 bases, and 10 bases lay outside the gene matches. The CDR3 here is CASSPKGLAGRWFF. CDR3 coding DNA: TGTGCCAGCAGCCCAAAGGGACTAGCGGGGCGGTGGTTCTTC.

This chain connects TRBV25-1 to TRBJ1-2, with a tentative D call TRBD1 (6 bases). The germline V gene encodes CDR1 MGHDK and CDR2 SYGVNS. With 6 bases removed from V and 4 bases from J, the gap between germline ends came to 9 bases. This CDR3 comprises 12 residues. In DNA form, the CDR3 reads TGTGCCAGCAGAGGGGGGGGCTATGGCTACACCTTC. Protein: CASRGGGYGYTF.

As to this clone: It is unclear where the CDR3 begins or ends on the DNA, so no DNA is shown, and the CDR3 is as TCRdb lists it. V and J are TRBV29-1 and TRBJ2-2; the tabulated D call, TRBD1, remains unverified against the DNA. Germline CDR1 SQVTM, CDR2 ANQGSEA. Inclusive of both ends, the CDR3 amounts to 14 amino acids. The CDR3 here is CSVGPGQGTGELFF.

The chain is built from TRBV5-1 and TRBJ2-1; 8 bases map to TRBD2. With 2 bases clipped from V and 0 bases from J, the junction kept 1 base outside the gene matches. CDR3 length equals 15 residues. CDR1 and CDR2 from the germline V gene are SGHRS and YFSETQ. CDR3 protein: CASSFGGGSYNEQFF. For the CDR3, the DNA is TGCGCCAGCAGCTTCGGGGGGGGCTCCTACAATGAGCAGTTCTTC. The variable domain in full, completed from reference TRBV5-1 and TRBJ2-1, reads KAGVTQTPRYLIKTRGQQVTLSCSPISGHRSVSWYQQTPGQGLQFLFEYFSETQRNKGNFPGRFSGRQFSNSRSEMNVSTLELGDSALYLCASSFGGGSYNEQFFGPGTRLTVL.

This chain links TRBV5-1 with TRBJ1-1; possibly TRBD1 for D (6 bases). Germline values: CDR1 SGHRS, CDR2 YFSETQ. Trimming shortened V by 0 bases and J by 1 base, and 7 bases separated the two germline ends. The CDR3 loop spans 14 amino acids. CDR3 in DNA: TGCGCCAGCAGCTTGGAGGGACAGAACACTGAAGCTTTCTTT. Amino acid sequence: CASSLEGQNTEAFF.

The chain recombines TRBV7-9 with TRBJ2-2; 9 bases line up with TRBD2. Germline loops: CDR1 SEHNR, CDR2 FQNEAQ (reference sequence). The V gene end was trimmed by 8 bases and the J gene end by 3 bases; junction bases not matched to a gene: 13. The CDR3 extends over 17 amino acids. CDR3 sequence reads: CASDESGTSKDTGELFF. In DNA, the CDR3 is TGTGCCAGCGACGAGAGTGGGACTAGCAAGGACACCGGGGAGCTGTTTTTT.

The V gene is TRBV18, the J gene TRBJ2-7; 15 nucleotides match TRBD2. Per germline, CDR1 KGHSH and CDR2 LQKENI. The CDR3 is made up of 17 amino acids. V dropped 3 bases and J dropped 2; count of bases not matched to a gene: 5. The CDR3 DNA reads TGTGCCAGCTCACCCGGACTAGCGGGAGGGCCTGCCTACGAGCAGTACTTC. The encoded protein is CASSPGLAGGPAYEQYF.

This chain links TRBV29-1 with TRBJ2-7, with D maybe TRBD1 (6 bases). CDR1 is SQVTM and CDR2 is ANQGSEA in the germline V gene. The length of the CDR3 is 12 residues. Trimming removed 7 bases from V and 1 base from J, with 11 bases in between. The CDR3 bases are TGCAGCGCATGGCAGGGGTCCTACGAGCAGTACTTC. This encodes CSAWQGSYEQYF.